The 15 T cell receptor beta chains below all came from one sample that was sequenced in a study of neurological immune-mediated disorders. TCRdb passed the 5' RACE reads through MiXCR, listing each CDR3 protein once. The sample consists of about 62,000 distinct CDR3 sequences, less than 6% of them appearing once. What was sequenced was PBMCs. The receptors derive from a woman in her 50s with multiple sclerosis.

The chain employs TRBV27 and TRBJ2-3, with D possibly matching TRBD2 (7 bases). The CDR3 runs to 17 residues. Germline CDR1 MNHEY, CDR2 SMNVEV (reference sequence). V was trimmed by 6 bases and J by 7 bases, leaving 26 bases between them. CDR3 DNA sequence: TGTGCCAGCAGACGGTTAGGGGGGGCTCGCCGTGTTCATACGCAGTATTTT. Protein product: CASRRLGGARRVHTQYF.

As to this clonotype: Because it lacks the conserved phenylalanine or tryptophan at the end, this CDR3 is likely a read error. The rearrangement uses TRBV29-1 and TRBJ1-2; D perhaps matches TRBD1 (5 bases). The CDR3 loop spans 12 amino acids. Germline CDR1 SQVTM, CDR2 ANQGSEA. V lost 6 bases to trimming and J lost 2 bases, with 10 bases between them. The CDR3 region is CSVLGRNYGYTN. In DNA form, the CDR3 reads TGCAGCGTACTGGGACGGAACTATGGCTACACCAAC.

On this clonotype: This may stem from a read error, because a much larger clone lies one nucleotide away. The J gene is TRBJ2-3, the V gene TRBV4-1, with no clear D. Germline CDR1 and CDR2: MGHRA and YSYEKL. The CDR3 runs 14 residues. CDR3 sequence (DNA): TGCGCCAACAGCCTCGGCTTGGGCACAGATACGCAGTATTTT. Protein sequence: CANSLGLGTDTQYF.

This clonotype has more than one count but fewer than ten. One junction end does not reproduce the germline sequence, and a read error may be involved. The CDR3 DNA sequence: TGCGCCAGCAGTTCGGTCCCTGGACAGGGTAATTCACCCCTCAACTTT. Translation: CASSSVPGQGNSPLNF. The chain couples TRBV5-1 to TRBJ1-6; 8 bases fit TRBD1. There are 16 residues in the CDR3. Germline CDR1 reads SGHRS; CDR2 reads YFSETQ. Looking up the rest from reference TRBV5-1 and TRBJ1-6 gives the full variable domain: KAGVTQTPRYLIKTRGQQVTLSCSPISGHRSVSWYQQTPGQGLQFLFEYFSETQRNKGNFPGRFSGRQFSNSRSEMNVSTLELGDSALYLCASSSVPGQGNSPLNFGNGTRLTVT.

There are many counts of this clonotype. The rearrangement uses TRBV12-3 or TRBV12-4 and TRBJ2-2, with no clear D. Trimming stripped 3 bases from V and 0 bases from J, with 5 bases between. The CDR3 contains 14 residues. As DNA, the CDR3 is TGTGCCAGCAGTTTGGGCTCGAACACCGGGGAGCTGTTTTTT. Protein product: CASSLGSNTGELFF.

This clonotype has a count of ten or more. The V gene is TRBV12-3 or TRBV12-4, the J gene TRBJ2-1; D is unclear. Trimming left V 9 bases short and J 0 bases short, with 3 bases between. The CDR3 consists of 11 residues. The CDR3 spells CASGSYNEQFF. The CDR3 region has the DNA TGTGCCAGTGGCTCCTACAATGAGCAGTTCTTC.

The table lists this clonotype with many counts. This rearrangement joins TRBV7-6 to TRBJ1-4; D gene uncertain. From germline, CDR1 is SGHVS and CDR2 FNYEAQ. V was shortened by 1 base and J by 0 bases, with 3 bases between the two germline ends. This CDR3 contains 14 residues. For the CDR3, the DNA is TGTGCCAGCAGCTTAGGCCCAACTAATGAAAAACTGTTTTTT. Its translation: CASSLGPTNEKLFF.

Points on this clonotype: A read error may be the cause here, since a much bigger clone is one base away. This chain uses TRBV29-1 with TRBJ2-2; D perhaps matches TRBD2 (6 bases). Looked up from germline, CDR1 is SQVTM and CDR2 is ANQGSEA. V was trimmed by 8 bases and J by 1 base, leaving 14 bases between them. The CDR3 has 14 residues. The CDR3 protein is CSHPRGKNTGELFF. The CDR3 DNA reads TGCAGCCACCCGCGGGGAAAGAACACCGGGGAGCTGTTTTTT.

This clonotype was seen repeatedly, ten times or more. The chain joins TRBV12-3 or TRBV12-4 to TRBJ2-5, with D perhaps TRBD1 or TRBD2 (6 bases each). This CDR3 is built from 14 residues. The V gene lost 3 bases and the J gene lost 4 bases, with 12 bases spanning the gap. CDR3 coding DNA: TGTGCCAGCAGTTTCAGGGGAGCGGGAGAGACCCAGTACTTC. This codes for CASSFRGAGETQYF.

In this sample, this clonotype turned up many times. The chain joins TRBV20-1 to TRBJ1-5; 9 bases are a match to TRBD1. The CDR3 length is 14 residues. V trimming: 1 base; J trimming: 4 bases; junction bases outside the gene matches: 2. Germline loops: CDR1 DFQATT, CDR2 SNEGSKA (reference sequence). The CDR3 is CSARVDRGNQPQHF. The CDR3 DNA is TGCAGTGCTAGAGTCGACAGGGGGAATCAGCCCCAGCATTTT.

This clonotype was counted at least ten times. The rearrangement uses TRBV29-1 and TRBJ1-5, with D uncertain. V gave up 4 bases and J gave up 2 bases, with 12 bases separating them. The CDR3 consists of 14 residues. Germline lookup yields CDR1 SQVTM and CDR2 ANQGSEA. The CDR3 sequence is CSVASGLGNQPQHF. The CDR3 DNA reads TGCAGCGTTGCATCCGGGTTGGGCAATCAGCCCCAGCATTTT.

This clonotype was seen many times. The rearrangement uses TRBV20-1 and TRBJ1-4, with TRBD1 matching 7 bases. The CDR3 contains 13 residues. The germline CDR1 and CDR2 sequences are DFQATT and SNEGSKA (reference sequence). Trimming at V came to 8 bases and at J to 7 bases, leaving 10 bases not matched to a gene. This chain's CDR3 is CSSGGGIGEKLFF. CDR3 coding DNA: TGCAGTTCAGGGGGGGGAATTGGTGAAAAACTGTTTTTT.

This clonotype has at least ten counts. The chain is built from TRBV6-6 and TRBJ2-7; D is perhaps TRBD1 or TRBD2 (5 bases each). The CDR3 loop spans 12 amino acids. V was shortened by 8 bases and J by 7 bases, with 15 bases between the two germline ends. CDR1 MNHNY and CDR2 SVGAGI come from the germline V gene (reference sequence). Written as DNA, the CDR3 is TGTGCCAGCGGGGCCCCCGGGGAGGAGCAGTACTTC. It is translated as CASGAPGEEQYF.

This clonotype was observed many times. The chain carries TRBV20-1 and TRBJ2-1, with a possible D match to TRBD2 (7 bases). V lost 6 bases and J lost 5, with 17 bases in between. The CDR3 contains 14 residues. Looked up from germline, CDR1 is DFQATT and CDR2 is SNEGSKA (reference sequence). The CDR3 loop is CSANSGGLHNEQFF. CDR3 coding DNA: TGCAGTGCCAACTCCGGGGGGCTACACAATGAGCAGTTCTTC.

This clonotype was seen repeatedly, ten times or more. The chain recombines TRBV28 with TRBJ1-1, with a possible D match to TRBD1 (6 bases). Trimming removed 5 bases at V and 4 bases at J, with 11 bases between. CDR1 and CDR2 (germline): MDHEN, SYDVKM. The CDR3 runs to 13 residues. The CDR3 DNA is TGTGCCAGCAGTCCCCCAGGGGCCACTGAAGCTTTCTTT. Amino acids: CASSPPGATEAFF.